This T cell receptor (beta chain) was recorded in a study of blood T cells in healthy people across ages (dated by TCRdb to between 2014 and 2016). Describing the broader study: In model experiments, roughly one uniquely barcoded TCR beta cDNA molecule per two T cells was captured by template switching. Age-related changes in TCR beta repertoire diversity were measured in the study by deep sequencing normalized with unique cDNA molecular identifiers. The donors were split into four age groups: young (average 16 years), middle-aged (about 40), aged (62) and long-lived (under 90). Donors of different ages were randomly distributed across sequencing lanes to avoid experimental bias. For two donors (one aged 18 to 29 and one aged 80 or older), the study analyzed two additional independent replicas of 1 million unique cDNA reads from the same blood draw.

From the cysteine up to the phenylalanine, the CDR3 has a length of 17 residues. Just CDR3 DNA is preserved here, 51 bases in frame from base 1. The germline V and J ends show losses of 1 base and 1 base respectively, and no gene match explains 9 bases of the junction. Reading the germline V gene (reference sequence) gives CDR1 SEHNR and CDR2 FQNEAQ. Broader findings and caveats from the paper: Estimates of total diversity based on one million sequenced T cells were regarded as lower bounds and as underestimates. The percentage of naive T cells measured by flow cytometry correlated strongly with observed TCR beta diversity. The CMV infection status of donors was not known, potentially confounding age-related changes in expanded clonotypes. Observed TCR beta diversity per million T cells fell roughly linearly with age, and a significant reduction was already apparent by age about 43. Because profiling used bulk unsorted PBMCs, naive and antigen-experienced compartments could not be compared conclusively. The long-lived group showed more naive CD4+ T cells, fewer expanded clones and increased TCR diversity than the aged group, suggesting age selection.

The method was 5' RACE. Sequencer: Illumina HiSeq 2500. A second PCR of about 6 to 12 cycles was run with a J-beta primer mix and a sample-barcoded 5' primer. Each TCR beta cDNA molecule received a unique molecular identifier from a template-switch 5' adaptor carrying 12 random nucleotides. Each sample yielded at least 3 million CDR3-containing paired-end reads. First-strand cDNA was synthesized from all RNA with the Mint cDNA synthesis kit, primed by a TRBC-specific oligonucleotide. All cDNA was treated with uracil-DNA glycosylase and then went through a first 18-cycle PCR with the universal primers M1SS and BC2_uni_R. The study's own analysis went as follows. For normalization, 1 million high-quality reads, each with a distinct molecular identifier, were randomly selected from each sample. Reads with shared molecular identifiers were discarded instead of being binned into consensus sequences. MiTCR, set to a Q25 quality threshold and the strictest error-elimination algorithm, was used for CDR3 identification, clonotype clustering and error correction. A nonparametric unseen species model with Euler transformation was used to estimate a lower bound on total TCR beta diversity. The public reads were run again by TCRdb, first through fastp at Q25 and then through MiXCR, and only productive beta chains were kept. Every CDR3 protein is listed once, alongside the most common genes and DNA of its rows. TCRdb, rather than the study authors, made the V and J calls. The sample data list about 1.5 million distinct CDR3 sequences, and roughly 43% of these were observed just once. The biggest ten clones account for approximately 4.1% of the sample.

Donors were under 40 systemically healthy Caucasian individuals from Russia aged roughly 6 to 100 years. Approximately 11 milliliters of peripheral blood were drawn from each donor into EDTA-treated Vacutainer tubes. PBMCs were isolated by Ficoll-Paque density-gradient centrifugation, with at least 6.5 million obtained per sample. Total RNA was extracted from PBMCs with Trizol reagent, with at least 6 micrograms obtained per sample. The percentages of naive CD45RAhigh/CD27high T cells were determined by flow cytometry on a PBMC aliquot from every donor. Note on this clonotype: The clone's antigen remains unknown. The input lacks base qualities; no much larger clone sits a single base away.

Sequencing was carried out using blood. The sequence links TRBV7-9 to TRBJ2-7; TRBD1 lines up with 8 middle nucleotides. The source is a woman under 30 in good health. The CDR3 loop reads CASSLGTLGTGSYEQYF. The nucleotides read TGTGCCAGCAGCTTAGGAACTCTCGGGACAGGTTCCTACGAGCAGTACTTC.